The 24 T cell receptor beta chains listed next were all sequenced from one sample in a study of blood T cells in healthy people across ages. A second PCR, run for about 7 to 11 cycles, used a sample-barcoded 5' primer plus a J-beta primer mix. MiXCR, run by TCRdb on the 5' RACE reads, gives a single entry per CDR3 protein. This sample carries about 1.5 million distinct CDR3 sequences, roughly two fifths of them seen once, and the ten largest clones take about 3.8%. Sequenced material: blood. The source of these receptors is a woman aged 18-29 years in good health.

The rearrangement links TRBV9 to TRBJ2-3; possibly TRBD2 for D (6 bases). Germline assignment: CDR1 SGDLS and CDR2 YYNGEE. The CDR3 extends over 14 amino acids. The V end was cut by 4 bases, the J end by 2 bases, with 11 bases between. CDR3 sequence reads: CASSPSSDTDTQYF. The DNA of the CDR3 is TGTGCCAGCAGCCCTTCTAGCGACACAGATACGCAGTATTTT. Based on the CDR3 plus reference TRBV9 and TRBJ2-3, the full variable domain is DSGVTQTPKHLITATGQRVTLRCSPRSGDLSVYWYQQSLDQGLQFLIQYYNGEERAKGNILERFSAQQFPDLHSELNLSSLELGDSALYFCASSPSSDTDTQYFGPGTRLTVL.

CDR3 sequence: CASSFHGNEAFF. The CDR3, as DNA: TGTGCCAGCAGTTTCCACGGAAATGAAGCTTTCTTT. The chain links TRBV12-3 or TRBV12-4 to TRBJ1-1; D gene uncertain. The CDR3 length is 12 residues. V was shortened by 3 bases and J by 7 bases, with 9 bases between the two germline ends.

The sample holds a few counts of this clonotype. The genes are TRBV27 and TRBJ2-1, with 7 positions matching TRBD1. The end of the DNA is better explained by TRBJ2-7, so the J call may be wrong. This CDR3 spans 15 amino acids. CDR1 is MNHEY, CDR2 SMNVEV, per germline (reference sequence). The CDR3 DNA is TGTGCCAGCAGTCCGTACAGGGGTACCTACAATGAGCAGTACTTC. Protein sequence: CASSPYRGTYNEQYF.

This chain joins TRBV7-9 and TRBJ2-2; D is undetermined. Germline CDR1 and CDR2: SEHNR and FQNEAQ (reference sequence). V was pared by 1 base and J by 6 bases, with 24 bases between. The CDR3 extends over 19 amino acids. The CDR3 sequence is CASSLVAWTNRNLAGELFF. The CDR3 DNA is TGTGCCAGCAGCTTAGTAGCCTGGACCAATAGGAACCTTGCCGGGGAGCTGTTTTTT.

V gene TRBV12-3 or TRBV12-4 combines with J gene TRBJ2-3, with TRBD2 identical over 12 bases. V lost 8 bases and J lost 4; bases outside the gene matches: 4. This CDR3 comprises 14 residues. CDR3: CASLAGGSADTQYF. CDR3 coding DNA: TGTGCCAGCCTAGCGGGGGGGAGCGCAGATACGCAGTATTTT.

V and J are TRBV12-3 or TRBV12-4 and TRBJ2-5; 9 bases map to TRBD1. The CDR3 runs 13 residues. Trimming removed 6 bases from V and 5 bases from J; junction bases left unmatched: 4. In DNA, the CDR3 is TGTGCCAGCAGCCGGGACAGGGACGAGACCCAGTACTTC. Protein sequence: CASSRDRDETQYF.

This chain links TRBV20-1 with TRBJ2-7, with D hard to call. The V gene's germline CDR1 is DFQATT and CDR2 SNEGSKA (reference sequence). The CDR3 covers 14 residues. Trimming pared 3 bases from V and 0 bases from J, leaving 12 bases between. The CDR3 protein is CSASWLQSSYEQYF. For the CDR3, the DNA is TGCAGTGCTAGTTGGCTTCAGAGCTCCTACGAGCAGTACTTC.

V gene TRBV7-2 combines with J gene TRBJ1-2; tentatively, D is TRBD1 (5 bases). The ends were cut back, 5 bases at V and 7 bases at J, with 26 bases in the middle. This CDR3 spans 17 amino acids. CDR1 SGHTA and CDR2 FQGNSA come from the germline V gene. The chain's CDR3 is CASSPMTARAQFRGYTF. CDR3 sequence (DNA): TGTGCCAGCAGCCCTATGACAGCGCGGGCTCAATTTCGTGGCTACACCTTC.

A word on this clonotype: One end of the junction is discordant with germline, which a read error may explain. The chain is built from TRBV7-9 and TRBJ1-6, with no clear D. CDR1 SEHNR and CDR2 FQNEAQ come from the germline V gene (reference sequence). CDR3 length: 15 amino acids. The CDR3 region has the DNA TGTGTCAGCAGCTTACTAACCGGGGTCAATTCACCCCTCCACTTT. It is translated as CVSSLLTGVNSPLHF.

V is TRBV3-1 and J is TRBJ2-7; D is possibly TRBD1 or TRBD2 (6 bases each). The J call may be wrong; the DNA end is better matched by TRBJ2-5. There are 15 residues in the CDR3. Germline lookup yields CDR1 LGHDT and CDR2 YNNKEL (reference sequence). In DNA, the CDR3 is TGTGCCAGCAGCCAAGATGGGTCCGGGGGCGAGACCCAGTACTTC. Translated: CASSQDGSGGETQYF.

The chain employs TRBV29-1 and TRBJ2-5; D call uncertain. Germline-derived CDR1 and CDR2 are SQVTM and ANQGSEA. The V end was cut by 1 base, the J end by 11 bases, with 14 bases between. The CDR3 is 12 amino acids. Written as DNA, the CDR3 is TGCAGCGTTGAAGTCCGGTACAATGAGCAGTACTTC. Translation: CSVEVRYNEQYF.

The sample holds a few counts of this clonotype. The rearrangement links TRBV7-9 to TRBJ2-7, with 7 positions matching TRBD1. Germline loops: CDR1 SEHNR, CDR2 FQNEAQ (reference sequence). V shed 5 bases, J shed 4 bases, and the junction held 5 bases outside the gene matches. The CDR3 spans 13 residues. The CDR3: CASSPEDRYEQYF. The CDR3 nucleotides are TGTGCCAGCAGCCCGGAGGACAGGTACGAGCAGTACTTC.

This rearrangement joins TRBV7-9 to TRBJ1-1; a weak D match, TRBD1 (5 bases). Germline CDR1 SEHNR, CDR2 FQNEAQ (reference sequence). The V end lost 7 bases, the J end lost 2 bases, and 14 bases lay between the germline ends. The CDR3 has 14 amino acids. CDR3 DNA: TGTGCCAGCAATAGGGGTGCGGGAAACACTGAAGCTTTCTTT. Translated, it gives CASNRGAGNTEAFF.

The genes are TRBV6-6 and TRBJ1-1; D may be TRBD1 (6 bases). This CDR3 is 14 amino acids long. V was trimmed by 4 bases and J by 4 bases, leaving 13 bases between them. Germline values: CDR1 MNHNY, CDR2 SVGAGI (reference sequence). In DNA form, the CDR3 reads TGTGCCAGCAGTTCAAACAGGGTGAGCACTGAAGCTTTCTTT. It codes for CASSSNRVSTEAFF.

The CDR3 loop reads CASSFAAGGNTGELFF. The CDR3 region has the DNA TGTGCCAGCAGTTTTGCCGCGGGAGGGAACACCGGGGAGCTGTTTTTT. The chain is built from TRBV12-3 or TRBV12-4 and TRBJ2-2, with 8 nucleotides matching TRBD2. The CDR3 covers 16 residues. Losses at the gene ends were 3 bases for V and 1 base for J; bases not matched to a gene: 4.

The chain recombines TRBV7-2 with TRBJ2-7, with D maybe TRBD2 (6 bases). The CDR3 length is 17 residues. Germline CDR1 reads SGHTA; CDR2 reads FQGNSA. The V end lost 3 bases, the J end lost 0 bases, and 18 bases lay between the germline ends. The DNA for the CDR3 is TGTGCCAGCAGCTTCCTCACGGGGGTTCGAAGCTCCTACGAGCAGTACTTC. Translation: CASSFLTGVRSSYEQYF.

J is TRBJ2-7 and V is TRBV14, with a tentative D call TRBD2 (5 bases). Germline CDR1 and CDR2: SGHDN and FVKESK. CDR3 size: 13 residues. Trimming removed 4 bases from V and 7 bases from J, with 14 bases in between. The CDR3 spells CASSPNGLGEQYF. In DNA, the CDR3 is TGTGCCAGCAGCCCAAATGGACTTGGGGAGCAGTACTTC.

The chain is built from TRBV7-2 and TRBJ1-2; D is possibly TRBD1 (5 bases). CDR1 SGHTA and CDR2 FQGNSA come from the germline V gene. V was clipped by 5 bases and J by 5 bases, with 24 bases between them. The CDR3 runs to 17 residues. The DNA for the CDR3 is TGTGCCAGCAGCCCTATTTGGGAGGGGCTGGGGAAGTATGGCTACACCTTC. Protein sequence: CASSPIWEGLGKYGYTF.

This clonotype was seen only a few times. The V gene is TRBV6-5, the J gene TRBJ2-7; D not resolved. V lost 6 bases to trimming and J lost 3 bases, with 18 bases between them. The CDR3 sequence is 15 residues long. Germline V gene sequence: CDR1 MNHEY, CDR2 SVGAGI. As DNA, the CDR3 is TGTGCCAGCAGATCTCGGCCGGACGGTTACTACGAGCAGTACTTC. Translated, it gives CASRSRPDGYYEQYF.

The rearrangement joins TRBV6-5 to TRBJ2-7; D is unclear. The J call is doubtful: the DNA matches TRBJ2-5 better. The CDR3 is 10 amino acids. Germline CDR1 MNHEY, CDR2 SVGAGI. This CDR3 reads CASKRETQYF. The CDR3 DNA reads as TGTGCCAGTAAGCGAGAGACCCAGTACTTC.

This clonotype was detected only a few times. J is TRBJ2-1 and V is TRBV11-2; 9 nucleotides align to TRBD2. The J segment lost 2 bases and the V segment lost 6 bases, leaving 11 bases of the junction unmatched. CDR1 and CDR2 (germline): SGHAT, FQNNGV. The CDR3 length is 17 residues. CDR3 nucleotide sequence: TGTGCCAGCAGGTCGCTGGGCGGGAGGGCCCCCTACAATGAGCAGTTCTTC. Translated, it gives CASRSLGGRAPYNEQFF.

In its sample, this clonotype was seen a few times. This rearrangement joins TRBV25-1 to TRBJ2-3; D gene unclear. The CDR3 has 13 residues. The V gene's germline CDR1 is MGHDK and CDR2 SYGVNS. Deletions cut 2 bases from V and 11 bases from J, with 14 bases between. This CDR3 reads CASSERRPGRQYF. CDR3 in DNA: TGTGCCAGCAGTGAAAGGCGCCCTGGTAGGCAGTATTTT.

The J gene is TRBJ2-3, the V gene TRBV12-3 or TRBV12-4, with 13 bases matching TRBD2. The J segment lost 1 base and the V segment lost 7 bases, leaving 5 bases of the junction unmatched. The length of the CDR3 is 16 residues. CDR3 bases: TGTGCCAGCAAACTAGCGGGGGGGCGTGGCACAGATACGCAGTATTTT. As protein: CASKLAGGRGTDTQYF.

The rearrangement joins TRBV7-2 to TRBJ1-1; D remains ambiguous. This CDR3 has 15 amino acids. V lost 6 bases and J 4 bases, leaving 18 bases between the germline ends. Germline CDR1 SGHTA, CDR2 FQGNSA. CDR3 region: CASSKTGYGGTEAFF. DNA of the CDR3: TGTGCCAGCAGTAAAACGGGCTATGGAGGCACTGAAGCTTTCTTT. Full variable domain (rest looked up from reference TRBV7-2 and TRBJ1-1): GAGVSQSPSNKVTEKGKDVELRCDPISGHTALYWYRQSLGQGLEFLIYFQGNSAPDKSGLPSDRFSAERTGGSVSTLTIQRTQQEDSAVYLCASSKTGYGGTEAFFGQGTRLTVV.